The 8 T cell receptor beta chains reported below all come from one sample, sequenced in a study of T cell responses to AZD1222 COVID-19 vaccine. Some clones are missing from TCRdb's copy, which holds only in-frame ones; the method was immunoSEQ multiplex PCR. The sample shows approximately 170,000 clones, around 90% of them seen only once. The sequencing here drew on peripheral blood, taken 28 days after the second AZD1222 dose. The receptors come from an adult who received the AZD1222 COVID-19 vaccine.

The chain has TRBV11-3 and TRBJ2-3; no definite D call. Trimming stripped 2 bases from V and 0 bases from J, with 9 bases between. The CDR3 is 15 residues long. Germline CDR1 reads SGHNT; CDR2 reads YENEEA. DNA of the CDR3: TGTGCCAGCAGCTTAACCCCAATAAGCACAGATACGCAGTATTTT. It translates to CASSLTPISTDTQYF.

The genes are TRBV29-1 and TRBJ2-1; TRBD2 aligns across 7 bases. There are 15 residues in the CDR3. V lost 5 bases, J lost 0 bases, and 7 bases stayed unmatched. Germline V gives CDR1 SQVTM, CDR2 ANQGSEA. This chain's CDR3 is CSVNSGGGSYNEQFF. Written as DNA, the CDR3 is TGCAGCGTTAACAGTGGGGGGGGCTCCTACAATGAGCAGTTCTTC.

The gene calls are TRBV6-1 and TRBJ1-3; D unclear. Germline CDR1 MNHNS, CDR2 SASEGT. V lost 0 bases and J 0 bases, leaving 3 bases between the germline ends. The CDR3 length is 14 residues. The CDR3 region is CASSEAHSGNTIYF. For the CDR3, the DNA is TGTGCCAGCAGTGAAGCCCACTCTGGAAACACCATATATTTT.

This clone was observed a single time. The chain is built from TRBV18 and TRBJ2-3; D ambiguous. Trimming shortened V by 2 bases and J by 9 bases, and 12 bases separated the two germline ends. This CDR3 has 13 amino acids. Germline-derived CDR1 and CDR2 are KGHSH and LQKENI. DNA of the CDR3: TGTGCCAGCTCACCAGGGGAAATGGGGACGCAGTATTTT. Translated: CASSPGEMGTQYF.

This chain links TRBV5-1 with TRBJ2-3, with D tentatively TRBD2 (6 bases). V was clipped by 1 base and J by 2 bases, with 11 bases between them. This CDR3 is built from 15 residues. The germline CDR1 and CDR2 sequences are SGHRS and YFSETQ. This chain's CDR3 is CASSLSGVPTDTQYF. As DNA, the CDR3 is TGCGCCAGCAGCTTGTCGGGGGTCCCCACAGATACGCAGTATTTT.

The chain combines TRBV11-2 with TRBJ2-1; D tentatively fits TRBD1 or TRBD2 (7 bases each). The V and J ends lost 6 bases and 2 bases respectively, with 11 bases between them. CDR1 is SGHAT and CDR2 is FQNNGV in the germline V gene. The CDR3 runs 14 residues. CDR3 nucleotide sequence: TGTGCCAGCAGGCAGGGGGGGGCCTACAATGAGCAGTTCTTC. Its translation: CASRQGGAYNEQFF.

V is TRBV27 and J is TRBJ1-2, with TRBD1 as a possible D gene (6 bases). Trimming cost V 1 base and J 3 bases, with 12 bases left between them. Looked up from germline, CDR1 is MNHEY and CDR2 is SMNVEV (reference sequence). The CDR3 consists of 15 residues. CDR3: CASSLFPSGDYGYTF. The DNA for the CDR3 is TGTGCCAGCAGTTTATTCCCCTCAGGGGACTATGGCTACACCTTC.

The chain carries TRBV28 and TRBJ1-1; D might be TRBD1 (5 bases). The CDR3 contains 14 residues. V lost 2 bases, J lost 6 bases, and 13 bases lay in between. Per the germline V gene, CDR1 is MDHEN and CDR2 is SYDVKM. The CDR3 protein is CASSLVREGPEAFF. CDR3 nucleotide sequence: TGTGCCAGCAGTTTAGTCAGGGAAGGTCCTGAAGCTTTCTTT.